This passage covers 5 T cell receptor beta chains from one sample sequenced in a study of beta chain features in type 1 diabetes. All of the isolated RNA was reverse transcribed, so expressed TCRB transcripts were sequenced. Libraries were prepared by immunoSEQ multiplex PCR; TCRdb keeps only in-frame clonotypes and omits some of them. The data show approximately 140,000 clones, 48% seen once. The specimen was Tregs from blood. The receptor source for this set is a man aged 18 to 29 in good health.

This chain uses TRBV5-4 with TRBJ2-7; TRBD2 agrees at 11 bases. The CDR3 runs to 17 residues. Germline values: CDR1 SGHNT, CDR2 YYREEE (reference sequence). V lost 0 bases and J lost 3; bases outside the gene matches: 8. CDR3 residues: CASSLGIGSGGGYEQYF. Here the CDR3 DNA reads TGTGCCAGCAGCTTGGGAATTGGTAGCGGGGGGGGCTACGAGCAGTACTTC.

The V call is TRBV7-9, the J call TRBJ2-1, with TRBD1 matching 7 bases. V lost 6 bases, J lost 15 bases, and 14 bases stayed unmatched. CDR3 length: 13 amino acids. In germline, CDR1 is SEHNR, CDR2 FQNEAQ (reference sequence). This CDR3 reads CASSQRALTGRFF. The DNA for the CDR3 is TGTGCCAGCAGTCAACGGGCCCTGACAGGGCGGTTCTTC.

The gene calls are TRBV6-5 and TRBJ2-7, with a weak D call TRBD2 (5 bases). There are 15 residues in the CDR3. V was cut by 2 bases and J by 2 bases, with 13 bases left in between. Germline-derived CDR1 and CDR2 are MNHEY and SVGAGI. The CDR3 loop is CASSYPGVAPYEQYF. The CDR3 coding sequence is TGTGCCAGCAGTTACCCCGGGGTCGCACCCTACGAGCAGTACTTC.

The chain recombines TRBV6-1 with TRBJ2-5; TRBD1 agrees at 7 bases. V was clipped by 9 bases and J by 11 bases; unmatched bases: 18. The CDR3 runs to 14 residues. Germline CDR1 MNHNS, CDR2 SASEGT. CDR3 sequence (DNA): TGTGCCAGTAGGGGACAGATGCTCCTACCGGTGCAGTACTTC. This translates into CASRGQMLLPVQYF.

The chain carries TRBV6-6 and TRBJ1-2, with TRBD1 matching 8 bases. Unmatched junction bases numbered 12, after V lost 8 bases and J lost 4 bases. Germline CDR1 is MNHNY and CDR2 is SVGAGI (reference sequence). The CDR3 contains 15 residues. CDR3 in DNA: TGTGCCAGCCTGCCGAGCGACAGGGGCGGCTATGGCTACACCTTC. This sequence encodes CASLPSDRGGYGYTF.